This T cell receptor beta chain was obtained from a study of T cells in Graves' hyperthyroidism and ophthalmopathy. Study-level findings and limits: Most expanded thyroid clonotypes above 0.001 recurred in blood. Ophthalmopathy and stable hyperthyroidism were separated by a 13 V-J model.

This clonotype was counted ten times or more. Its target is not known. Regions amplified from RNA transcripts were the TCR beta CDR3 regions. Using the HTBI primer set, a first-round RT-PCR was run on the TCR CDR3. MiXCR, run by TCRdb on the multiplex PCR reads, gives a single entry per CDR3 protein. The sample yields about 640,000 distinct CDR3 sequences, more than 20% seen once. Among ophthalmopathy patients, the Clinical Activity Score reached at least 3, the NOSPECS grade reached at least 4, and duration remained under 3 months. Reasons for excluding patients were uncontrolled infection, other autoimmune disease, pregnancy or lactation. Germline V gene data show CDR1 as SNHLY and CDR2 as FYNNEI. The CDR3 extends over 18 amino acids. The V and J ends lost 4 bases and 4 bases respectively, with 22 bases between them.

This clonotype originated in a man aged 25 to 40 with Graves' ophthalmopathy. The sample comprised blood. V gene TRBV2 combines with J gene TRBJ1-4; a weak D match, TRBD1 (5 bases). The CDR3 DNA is TGTGCCAGCAGTGTCGTTGGAGGGGCGCTTAGTAGTAATGAAAAACTGTTTTTT. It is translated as CASSVVGGALSSNEKLFF.